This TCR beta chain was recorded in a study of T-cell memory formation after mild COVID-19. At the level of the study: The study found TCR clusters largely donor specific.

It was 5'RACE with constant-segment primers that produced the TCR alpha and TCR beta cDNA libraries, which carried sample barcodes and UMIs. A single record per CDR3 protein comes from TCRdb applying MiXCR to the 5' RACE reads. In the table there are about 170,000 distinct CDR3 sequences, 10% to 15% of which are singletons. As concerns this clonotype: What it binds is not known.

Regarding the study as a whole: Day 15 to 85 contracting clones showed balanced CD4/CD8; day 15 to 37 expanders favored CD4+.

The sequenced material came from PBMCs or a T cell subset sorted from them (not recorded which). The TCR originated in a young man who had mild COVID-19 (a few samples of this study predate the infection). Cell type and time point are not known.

In DNA form, the CDR3 reads TGCAGTGTCCCGGGGGATGCAAACACCATATATTTT. This gives the protein CSVPGDANTIYF. V is TRBV20-1 and J is TRBJ1-3; maybe TRBD1 (5 bases). CDR3 size: 12 residues. The V gene lost 7 bases and the J gene lost 6 bases, with 13 bases spanning the gap. Germline-derived CDR1 and CDR2 are DFQATT and SNEGSKA (reference sequence).